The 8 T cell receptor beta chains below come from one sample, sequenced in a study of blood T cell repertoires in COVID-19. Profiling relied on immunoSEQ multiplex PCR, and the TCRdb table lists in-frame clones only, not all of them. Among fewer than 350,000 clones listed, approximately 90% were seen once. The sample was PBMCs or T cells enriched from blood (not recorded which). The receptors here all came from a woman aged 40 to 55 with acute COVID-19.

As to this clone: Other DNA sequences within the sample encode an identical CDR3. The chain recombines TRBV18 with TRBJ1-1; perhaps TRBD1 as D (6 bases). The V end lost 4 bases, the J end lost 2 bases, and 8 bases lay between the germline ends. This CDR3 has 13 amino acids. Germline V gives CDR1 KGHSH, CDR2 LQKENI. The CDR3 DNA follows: TGTGCCAGCTCACAGACAGGAAACACTGAAGCTTTCTTT. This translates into CASSQTGNTEAFF.

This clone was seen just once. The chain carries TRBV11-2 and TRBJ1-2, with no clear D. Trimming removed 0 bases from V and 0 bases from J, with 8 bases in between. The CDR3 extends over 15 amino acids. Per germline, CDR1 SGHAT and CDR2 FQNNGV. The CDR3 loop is CASSLERGPNYGYTF. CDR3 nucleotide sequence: TGTGCCAGCAGCTTAGAAAGAGGGCCTAACTATGGCTACACCTTC.

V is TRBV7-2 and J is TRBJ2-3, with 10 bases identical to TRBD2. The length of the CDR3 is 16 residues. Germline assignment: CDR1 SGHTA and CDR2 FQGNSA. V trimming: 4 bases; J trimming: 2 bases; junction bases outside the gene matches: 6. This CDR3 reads CASSSRTSGNTDTQYF. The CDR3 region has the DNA TGTGCCAGCAGCTCGAGGACTAGCGGAAACACAGATACGCAGTATTTT.

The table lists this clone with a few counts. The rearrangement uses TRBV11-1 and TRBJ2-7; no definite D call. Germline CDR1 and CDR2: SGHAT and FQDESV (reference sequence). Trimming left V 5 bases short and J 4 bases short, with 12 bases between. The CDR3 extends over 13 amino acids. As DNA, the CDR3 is TGTGCCAGCAGCCGCGACACACCGTACGAGCAGTACTTC. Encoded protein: CASSRDTPYEQYF.

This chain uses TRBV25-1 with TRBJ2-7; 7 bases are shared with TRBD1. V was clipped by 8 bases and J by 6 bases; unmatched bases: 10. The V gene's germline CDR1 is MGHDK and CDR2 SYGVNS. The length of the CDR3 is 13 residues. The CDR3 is CASLGQPRGEQYF. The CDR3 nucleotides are TGTGCCAGCCTGGGACAGCCCAGAGGCGAGCAGTACTTC.

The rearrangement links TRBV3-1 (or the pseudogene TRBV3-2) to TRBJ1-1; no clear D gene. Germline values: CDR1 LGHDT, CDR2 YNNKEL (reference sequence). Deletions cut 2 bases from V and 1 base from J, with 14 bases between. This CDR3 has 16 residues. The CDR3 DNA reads TGTGCCAGCAGCCAATTCGCCGAGAGGAGGAACACTGAAGCTTTCTTT. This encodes CASSQFAERRNTEAFF.

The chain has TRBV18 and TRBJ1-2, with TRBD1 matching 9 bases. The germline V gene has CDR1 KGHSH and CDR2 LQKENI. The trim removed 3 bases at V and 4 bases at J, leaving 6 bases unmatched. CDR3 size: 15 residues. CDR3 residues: CASSPVDRGTYGYTF. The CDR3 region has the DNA TGTGCCAGCTCACCGGTTGACAGGGGGACCTATGGCTACACCTTC.

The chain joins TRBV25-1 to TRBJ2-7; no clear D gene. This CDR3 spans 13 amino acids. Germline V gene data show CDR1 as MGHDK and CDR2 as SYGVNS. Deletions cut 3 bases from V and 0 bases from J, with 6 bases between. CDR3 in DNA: TGTGCCAGCAGTGATCCTAACTCCTACGAGCAGTACTTC. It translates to CASSDPNSYEQYF.